A single sample is the source of the 26 T cell receptor beta chains below, sequenced in a study of graft-versus-host responses after intestinal transplantation. Here immunoSEQ multiplex PCR was the method, and the copy in TCRdb shows in-frame clones only, minus some. Here the sample spans approximately 90,000 clones, around 80% being singletons. Which antigens these TCRs recognize remains unknown. The specimen comprised unstimulated CD4+ T cells sorted from spleen or lymph node cells, sampled before intestinal transplant. All receptors derive from a human donor who received an intestinal transplant.

The rearrangement links TRBV4-1 to TRBJ2-1; D is possibly TRBD1 (7 bases). CDR1 and CDR2 from the germline V gene are MGHRA and YSYEKL. Trimming left V 1 base short and J 8 bases short, with 9 bases between. The CDR3 loop spans 13 amino acids. CDR3 amino acids: CASSQAGGHEQFF. In DNA form, the CDR3 reads TGCGCCAGCAGCCAAGCAGGGGGGCATGAGCAGTTCTTC.

This clone has only a few counts. The J gene is TRBJ2-7, the V gene TRBV4-1; D is unresolved. Trimming stripped 1 base from V and 0 bases from J, with 7 bases between. The CDR3 has 14 residues. In germline, CDR1 is MGHRA, CDR2 YSYEKL. CDR3 sequence: CASSQGLNSYEQYF. The CDR3 bases are TGCGCCAGCAGCCAAGGGCTCAACTCCTACGAGCAGTACTTC.

This clone was detected only a few times. The V call is TRBV7-2, the J call TRBJ2-3; 12 bases align to TRBD2. The CDR3 consists of 15 residues. CDR1 and CDR2 (germline): SGHTA, FQGNSA. With 7 bases clipped from V and 4 bases from J, the junction kept 6 bases outside the gene matches. Written as DNA, the CDR3 is TGTGCCAGCATCCGACTAGCGGGAGTGGCAGATACGCAGTATTTT. This gives the protein CASIRLAGVADTQYF.

The rearrangement joins TRBV5-6 to TRBJ2-5; 9 bases align to TRBD2. The CDR3 totals 15 residues. V lost 0 bases, J lost 7 bases, and 7 bases stayed unmatched. CDR1 SGHDT and CDR2 YYEEEE come from the germline V gene. CDR3: CASSLGVAGVRTQYF. The CDR3 DNA reads TGTGCCAGCAGCTTGGGGGTAGCGGGGGTTAGGACCCAGTACTTC.

The rearrangement links TRBV4-2 to TRBJ2-1; TRBD2 aligns across 8 bases. V trimming: 0 bases; J trimming: 10 bases; junction bases outside the gene matches: 11. The CDR3 has 16 amino acids. The germline V gene encodes CDR1 LGHNA and CDR2 YNFKEQ. The CDR3 region is CASSQEERGFSKEQFF. The CDR3 nucleotides are TGTGCCAGCAGCCAAGAAGAGCGGGGGTTTTCAAAGGAGCAGTTCTTC.

V and J are TRBV5-4 and TRBJ2-3; 7 bases line up with TRBD2. CDR3 length equals 15 residues. CDR1 SGHNT and CDR2 YYREEE come from the germline V gene (reference sequence). V gave up 0 bases and J gave up 4 bases; unmatched junction bases: 5. The CDR3 reads CASSLVAGVPDTQYF. The CDR3 DNA reads as TGTGCCAGCAGCTTGGTGGCGGGAGTGCCAGATACGCAGTATTTT.

The CDR3 sequence is CASSLVRGRPYEQYF. The CDR3 region has the DNA TGTGCCAGCAGCTTAGTGCGCGGGCGCCCCTACGAGCAGTACTTC. The J gene is TRBJ2-7, the V gene TRBV7-8; D might be TRBD2 (5 bases). The V and J ends lost 1 base and 2 bases respectively, with 12 bases between them. The CDR3 contains 15 residues. Germline lookup yields CDR1 SGHVS and CDR2 FQNEAQ.

The chain uses TRBV5-1 and TRBJ1-1; 7 bases are shared with TRBD1. This CDR3 comprises 15 residues. Germline CDR1 is SGHRS and CDR2 is YFSETQ. The junction had 11 bases not matched to a gene; V was cut back by 4 bases and J by 5 bases. CDR3 protein: CASSVQTGVRTEAFF. CDR3 sequence (DNA): TGCGCCAGCAGCGTACAAACAGGGGTAAGAACTGAAGCTTTCTTT.

The chain employs TRBV6-5 and TRBJ1-4, with a weak D call TRBD1 (6 bases). Germline V CDR1 and CDR2: MNHEY, SVGAGI. The CDR3 loop spans 13 amino acids. Trimming left V 6 bases short and J 6 bases short, with 11 bases between. CDR3 region: CASSPTGYEKLFF. DNA of the CDR3: TGTGCCAGCAGCCCGACAGGCTATGAAAAACTGTTTTTT.

This chain uses TRBV10-2 with TRBJ1-5; D is unclear. CDR1 is WSHSY, CDR2 SAAADI, per germline. The CDR3 has 16 amino acids. V shed 6 bases and J shed 4 bases, with 19 bases lying between them. The CDR3 protein is CASRGLNSGKNQPQHF. The CDR3 region has the DNA TGCGCCAGCAGGGGATTGAACAGCGGGAAGAATCAGCCCCAGCATTTT.

The rearrangement joins TRBV6-5 to TRBJ1-2; the match to TRBD1 covers 7 bases. Germline-derived CDR1 and CDR2 are MNHEY and SVGAGI. V was pared by 6 bases and J by 8 bases, with 12 bases of the junction left unmatched. This CDR3 has 14 amino acids. The CDR3 DNA follows: TGTGCCAGCAGCTCTATGGACAGGAGCCACGGCTACACCTTC. Translation: CASSSMDRSHGYTF.

V and J are TRBV28 and TRBJ2-4, with D possibly TRBD2 on 5 matching bases. The CDR3 length is 15 residues. Germline V gives CDR1 MDHEN, CDR2 SYDVKM. V was cut by 4 bases and J by 3 bases, with 13 bases left in between. CDR3 in DNA: TGTGCCAGCAGTTCCGGTAGCGATAGCAAAAACATTCAGTACTTC. This codes for CASSSGSDSKNIQYF. The whole variable domain, remainder taken from reference TRBV28 and TRBJ2-4, is DVKVTQSSRYLVKRTGEKVFLECVQDMDHENMFWYRQDPGLGLRLIYFSYDVKMKEKGDIPEGYSVSREKKERFSLILESASTNQTSMYLCASSSGSDSKNIQYFGAGTRLSVL.

The chain joins TRBV9 to TRBJ1-5, with TRBD1 matching over 7 bases. The germline V gene encodes CDR1 SGDLS and CDR2 YYNGEE. This CDR3 is built from 18 residues. J was trimmed by 0 bases and V by 3 bases; bases with no gene match: 12. This CDR3 reads CASSALRGKGNSNQPQHF. The CDR3 coding sequence is TGTGCCAGCAGCGCCCTCAGGGGGAAGGGGAATAGCAATCAGCCCCAGCATTTT.

V gene TRBV18 combines with J gene TRBJ2-5; 10 nucleotides align to TRBD2. There are 15 residues in the CDR3. Germline V gene data show CDR1 as KGHSH and CDR2 as LQKENI. V shed 3 bases, J shed 7 bases, and the junction held 8 bases outside the gene matches. The CDR3 bases are TGTGCCAGCTCACCTCTAGCGGGAGAGGGGGGGACCCAGTACTTC. Its protein is CASSPLAGEGGTQYF.

Notes on this clone: The same CDR3 arises from other DNA sequences in this sample as well. The chain recombines TRBV7-9 with TRBJ2-3; 12 bases line up with TRBD2. Germline CDR1 reads SEHNR; CDR2 reads FQNEAQ (reference sequence). The CDR3 is 15 amino acids. With 3 bases clipped from V and 5 bases from J, the junction kept 3 bases outside the gene matches. The CDR3 loop reads CASSLLAGGLDTQYF. The CDR3 DNA reads TGTGCCAGCAGCTTGCTAGCGGGGGGGTTAGATACGCAGTATTTT. Full variable domain (missing parts from reference TRBV7-9 and TRBJ2-3): DTGVSQNPRHKITKRGQNVTFRCDPISEHNRLYWYRQTLGQGPEFLTYFQNEAQLEKSRLLSDRFSAERPKGSFSTLEIQRTEQGDSAMYLCASSLLAGGLDTQYFGPGTRLTVL.

This sequence joins TRBV28 and TRBJ2-7; D uncertain. Trimming pared 5 bases from V and 7 bases from J, leaving 9 bases between. The CDR3 loop spans 11 amino acids. Germline lookup yields CDR1 MDHEN and CDR2 SYDVKM. The CDR3 sequence is CASSLTGEQYF. In DNA, the CDR3 is TGTGCCAGCAGTCTTACGGGTGAGCAGTACTTC. Full variable domain (missing parts from reference TRBV28 and TRBJ2-7): DVKVTQSSRYLVKRTGEKVFLECVQDMDHENMFWYRQDPGLGLRLIYFSYDVKMKEKGDIPEGYSVSREKKERFSLILESASTNQTSMYLCASSLTGEQYFGPGTRLTVT.

The chain uses TRBV7-8 and TRBJ2-7; TRBD1 matches at 7 bases. The V gene end was trimmed by 1 base and the J gene end by 5 bases; junction bases not matched to a gene: 8. CDR3 size: 15 residues. Looked up from germline, CDR1 is SGHVS and CDR2 is FQNEAQ. CDR3 nucleotide sequence: TGTGCCAGCAGCTTAGTCGGGGCAGGGGGAAACGAGCAGTACTTC. Amino acid sequence: CASSLVGAGGNEQYF.

This chain joins TRBV5-4 and TRBJ1-4; D is unclear. The CDR3 is 12 amino acids. Germline values: CDR1 SGHNT, CDR2 YYREEE (reference sequence). The V end lost 0 bases, the J end lost 11 bases, and 8 bases lay between the germline ends. DNA of the CDR3: TGTGCCAGCAGCTTGGGGTTCGGTAAACTGTTTTTT. Its translation: CASSLGFGKLFF.

The rearrangement links TRBV19 to TRBJ2-1; the match to TRBD2 covers 14 bases. Trimming removed 4 bases from V and 9 bases from J; junction bases left unmatched: 2. The CDR3 spans 14 residues. Per the germline V gene, CDR1 is LNHDA and CDR2 is SQIVND (reference sequence). CDR3 sequence reads: CASSRGLAGVEQFF. DNA for the CDR3: TGTGCCAGTAGTAGGGGACTAGCGGGAGTTGAGCAGTTCTTC.

The rearrangement uses TRBV5-1 and TRBJ2-5, with D unclear. The J call is uncertain, as TRBJ2-7 better fits the DNA end. Germline assignment: CDR1 SGHRS and CDR2 YFSETQ. CDR3 length equals 13 residues. The CDR3 DNA reads TGCGCCAGCAGCTTACACAGTACCTACGAGCAGTACTTC. Amino acids: CASSLHSTYEQYF.

This chain uses TRBV19 with TRBJ1-1, with 8 nucleotides matching TRBD1. This CDR3 is 14 amino acids long. J was trimmed by 1 base and V by 3 bases; bases with no gene match: 1. From germline, CDR1 is LNHDA and CDR2 SQIVND (reference sequence). CDR3 coding DNA: TGTGCCAGTAGTATCGACAGGGGGAACACTGAAGCTTTCTTT. Protein: CASSIDRGNTEAFF.

A word on this clone: The DNA is omitted, as the CDR3 cannot be located on it reliably, and the CDR3 follows TCRdb's listing. The rearrangement links TRBV6-6 to TRBJ2-2; the DNA was not compared with TRBD2, the D call given in the table. The V gene's germline CDR1 is MNHNY and CDR2 SVGAGI (reference sequence). The length of the CDR3 is 16 amino acids, counting both ends. The CDR3 spells CASSSSGGANTGELFF.

As DNA, the CDR3 is TGTGCCATCAGTGAGCAGGGGGGATATAGCAATCAGCCCCAGCATTTT. Amino acids: CAISEQGGYSNQPQHF. The chain has TRBV10-3 and TRBJ1-5, with TRBD1 matching 7 bases. CDR1 and CDR2 (germline): ENHRY, SYGVKD. The CDR3 contains 16 residues. The V gene end was trimmed by 2 bases and the J gene end by 0 bases; junction bases not matched to a gene: 4.

This clone was found a few times. This chain links TRBV6-5 with TRBJ2-7, with 10 bases identical to TRBD2. CDR3 length equals 15 residues. The V segment lost 6 bases and the J segment 3 bases; nucleotides outside the gene matches: 8. Germline CDR1 is MNHEY and CDR2 is SVGAGI. The CDR3 loop is CASSLRASGGYEQYF. In DNA, the CDR3 is TGTGCCAGCAGCCTACGGGCTAGCGGGGGCTACGAGCAGTACTTC.

J is TRBJ2-7 and V is TRBV10-3; weak D call: TRBD2 (5 bases). The CDR3 is made up of 12 amino acids. Germline values: CDR1 ENHRY, CDR2 SYGVKD. V was cut by 2 bases and J by 7 bases, with 9 bases left in between. In DNA, the CDR3 is TGTGCCATCAGTGAGGCCACGGGGGAGCAGTACTTC. Translating it yields CAISEATGEQYF.

V is TRBV7-2 and J is TRBJ2-3; 8 bases fit TRBD2. After removal of 3 bases from V and 0 bases from J, the junction contained 2 bases not matched to a gene. CDR1 and CDR2 (germline): SGHTA, FQGNSA. The length of the CDR3 is 15 residues. The CDR3 here is CASSFLAGSTDTQYF. In nucleotides, the CDR3 is TGTGCCAGCAGCTTCTTAGCGGGGAGCACAGATACGCAGTATTTT.